Following are 11 T cell receptor beta chains from one sample sequenced in a study of CD8 T cells in ankylosing spondylitis. Via MiXCR, TCRdb re-called the 5' RACE reads, giving one row per CDR3 protein. The table lists approximately 140,000 distinct CDR3 sequences, roughly 8% of them singletons. The sample consisted of synovial fluid, either unsorted or a sorted T cell fraction (not recorded which). These receptors originate from a male donor with ankylosing spondylitis.

This clonotype has a count of ten or more. This rearrangement joins TRBV25-1 to TRBJ2-2; the match to TRBD2 covers 11 bases. From germline, CDR1 is MGHDK and CDR2 SYGVNS. V dropped 3 bases and J dropped 6; count of bases not matched to a gene: 3. This CDR3 spans 15 amino acids. CDR3 amino acids: CASSDLAGGAGELFF. The DNA for the CDR3 is TGTGCCAGCAGTGACCTAGCGGGAGGAGCCGGGGAGCTGTTTTTT.

The CDR3 DNA sequence: TGTGCTAGTGGTTTCGACAGGGGAAAGCAGTACTTC. It yields the protein CASGFDRGKQYF. The chain couples TRBV12-5 to TRBJ2-7, with 8 bases lining up with TRBD1. CDR3 size: 12 residues. Germline-derived CDR1 and CDR2 are LGHNT and FRNRAP. The trim removed 3 bases at V and 8 bases at J, leaving 3 bases unmatched.

This clonotype was observed at least ten times. This chain joins TRBV27 and TRBJ2-1; tentatively, D is TRBD2 (6 bases). V lost 6 bases and J lost 14, with 14 bases in between. This CDR3 is 11 amino acids long. Looked up from germline, CDR1 is MNHEY and CDR2 is SMNVEV (reference sequence). This chain's CDR3 is CASRREAGEFF. The CDR3 nucleotides read TGTGCCAGCAGGAGGGAGGCAGGAGAGTTCTTC.

This clonotype was seen repeatedly, ten times or more. The chain couples TRBV7-2 to TRBJ2-7; tentative D call: TRBD1 (6 bases). Trimming took off 1 base at V and 3 bases at J, with 16 bases between the two ends. Germline V gene data show CDR1 as SGHTA and CDR2 as FQGNSA. This CDR3 has 16 amino acids. The CDR3 DNA reads TGTGCCAGCAGCTTAGTATCCACAGGGAAGCTCTACGAGCAGTACTTC. Protein sequence: CASSLVSTGKLYEQYF.

This clonotype came up a few times. This chain links TRBV20-1 with TRBJ2-7, with a possible D match to TRBD2 (6 bases). Germline V lookup: CDR1 DFQATT, CDR2 SNEGSKA (reference sequence). Trimming removed 6 bases at V and 1 base at J, with 10 bases between. This CDR3 spans 12 amino acids. CDR3 residues: CSAAGSSYEQYF. Here the CDR3 DNA reads TGCAGTGCCGCGGGGAGTTCCTACGAGCAGTACTTC.

This clonotype was seen at least ten times. The genes are TRBV2 and TRBJ1-5, with D perhaps matching TRBD1 (6 bases). V was cut by 1 base and J by 2 bases, with 9 bases left in between. The V gene's germline CDR1 is SNHLY and CDR2 FYNNEI. The CDR3 is 15 residues long. The CDR3: CASSEDRVGNQPQHF. The CDR3 nucleotides are TGTGCCAGCAGTGAAGACAGGGTGGGCAATCAGCCCCAGCATTTT.

This clonotype was picked up many times. V usage is TRBV7-2 and J usage is TRBJ2-7; TRBD2 matches 10 bases. The CDR3 is 16 residues long. V trimming: 1 base; J trimming: 3 bases; junction bases outside the gene matches: 6. Germline loops: CDR1 SGHTA, CDR2 FQGNSA. The CDR3 region is CASSLDYASGSYEQYF. The CDR3 DNA sequence: TGTGCCAGCAGCTTAGACTATGCTAGCGGGAGCTACGAGCAGTACTTC.

This clonotype was counted ten times or more. This chain links TRBV11-2 with TRBJ2-2; weak D call: TRBD2 (6 bases). V lost 0 bases and J lost 1, with 9 bases in between. The CDR3 loop spans 16 amino acids. Germline V lookup: CDR1 SGHAT, CDR2 FQNNGV. The chain's CDR3 is CASSLDFGGNTGELFF. Here the CDR3 DNA reads TGTGCCAGCAGCTTAGATTTCGGGGGGAACACCGGGGAGCTGTTTTTT.

This clonotype showed up just a few times. This chain links TRBV6-1 with TRBJ1-6, with D tentatively TRBD1 (5 bases). V was cut by 6 bases and J by 7 bases, with 19 bases left in between. The CDR3 length is 16 residues. The germline gives CDR1 MNHNS, CDR2 SASEGT. Here the CDR3 reads CASSDSYGRRNSPLHF. DNA for the CDR3: TGTGCCAGCAGCGACAGCTACGGCCGAAGGAATTCACCCCTCCACTTT.

In its sample, this clonotype was seen a few times. The CDR3: CASSFRTGGDTGELFF. In DNA form, the CDR3 reads TGTGCCAGCAGCTTTAGGACAGGGGGAGATACCGGGGAGCTGTTTTTT. The V and J genes are TRBV5-5 and TRBJ2-2, with 10 bases aligning to TRBD1. The CDR3 consists of 16 residues. Losses at the gene ends were 2 bases for V and 5 bases for J; bases not matched to a gene: 6. Per the germline V gene, CDR1 is SGHKS and CDR2 is YYEKEE (reference sequence).

This clonotype was picked up a small number of times. CDR3 amino acids: CSAMGAARAVNTEAFF. CDR3 DNA sequence: TGCAGCGCCATGGGGGCGGCCAGGGCGGTGAACACTGAAGCTTTCTTT. This chain connects TRBV29-1 to TRBJ1-1; weak D call: TRBD1 (6 bases). The CDR3 covers 16 residues. Trimming took 7 bases from V and 0 from J, leaving 21 bases between them. Germline V gives CDR1 SQVTM, CDR2 ANQGSEA.